This TCR beta chain was retrieved from a study of blood T cell repertoires in COVID-19. For the study at large: T cells, B-cell-depleted T cells, or PBMCs provided the cDNA or gDNA that served as material.

The length of the CDR3 is 17 residues. The V segment lost 2 bases and the J segment 1 base; nucleotides outside the gene matches: 9. Germline CDR1 MDHEN, CDR2 SYDVKM. Per the authors' pipeline: Counts of nucleated cells, estimated from reference gene primer amplification, were obtained. Profiling relied on immunoSEQ multiplex PCR, and the TCRdb table lists in-frame clones only, not all of them. D and trimming come from the DNA, and the V and J calls and clone size come from that table. The sample contains hundreds of thousands of clones, around 89% of which appear only once. This clone showed up just once.

This chain uses TRBV28 with TRBJ2-7; 9 bases map to TRBD2. The sequence was collected from a woman aged 30 to 39 who had recovered from COVID-19. The source material was PBMCs or T cells enriched from blood (not recorded which). CDR3 coding DNA: TGTGCCAGCAGTTTAGTTCTCACTAGCGGGTCGTCCTACGAGCAGTACTTC. It encodes CASSLVLTSGSSYEQYF.